Presented here are 30 T cell receptor beta chains from one specimen sequenced in a study of cytomegalovirus exposure and HLA in healthy donors. The PCR contained 60 Vbeta and 13 Jbeta primers. TCRdb's table, derived via immunoSEQ multiplex PCR, lists solely in-frame clones and lacks some. The table records around 110,000 clones, 79% of them present only once. What was sequenced was PBMCs. Receptors originate from a man aged 25-45 years in good health and CMV-seropositive.

This chain uses TRBV7-2 with TRBJ2-1; D might be TRBD2 (5 bases). Germline V gives CDR1 SGHTA, CDR2 FQGNSA. V was clipped by 4 bases and J by 9 bases, with 16 bases between them. The CDR3 sequence is 14 residues long. This CDR3 is CASSSRTGAGEQFF. As DNA, the CDR3 is TGTGCCAGCAGCTCGCGGACGGGTGCGGGTGAGCAGTTCTTC.

This clone was picked up a small number of times. The rearrangement links TRBV4-1 to TRBJ2-4; 10 nucleotides match TRBD2. With V trimmed by 2 bases and J by 8 bases, 9 bases remained unmatched. The CDR3 is 16 residues long. Per germline, CDR1 MGHRA and CDR2 YSYEKL. In nucleotides, the CDR3 is TGCGCCAGCAGCCAAAATCCAAGCGGGGGGGCTGACATTCAGTACTTC. This translates into CASSQNPSGGADIQYF.

This chain connects TRBV7-2 to TRBJ2-5; 13 nucleotides align to TRBD2. Trimming took 4 bases from V and 2 from J; bases not matched to a gene: 10. Germline V gene lookup returns CDR1 SGHTA and CDR2 FQGNSA. This CDR3 has 18 residues. CDR3 sequence (DNA): TGTGCCAGCAGCTCCTCGACTAGCGGGGGGATTTCACAAGAGACCCAGTACTTC. It is translated as CASSSSTSGGISQETQYF.

The genes are TRBV28 and TRBJ1-2, with 8 bases matching TRBD1. Germline CDR1 is MDHEN and CDR2 is SYDVKM. This CDR3 has 16 residues. The V and J ends lost 2 bases and 2 bases, in that order; junction bases with no gene match: 7. CDR3 sequence: CASSLDQGQENYGYTF. The CDR3, as DNA: TGTGCCAGCAGTTTAGACCAGGGACAGGAAAACTATGGCTACACCTTC.

This chain links TRBV29-1 with TRBJ2-5, with D tentatively TRBD1 (6 bases). Between the trimmed V and J ends, which lost 5 bases and 5 bases, there was a span of 12 bases. Germline loops: CDR1 SQVTM, CDR2 ANQGSEA. The CDR3 totals 12 residues. CDR3 coding DNA: TGCAGCGTTACACAGGGTTGGGAGACCCAGTACTTC. Translation gives CSVTQGWETQYF.

This clone was observed a handful of times. V gene TRBV4-2 combines with J gene TRBJ1-1; D possibly corresponds to TRBD1 (5 bases). This CDR3 has 16 amino acids. CDR1 is LGHNA and CDR2 is YNFKEQ in the germline V gene. The V end lost 0 bases, the J end lost 3 bases, and 14 bases lay between the germline ends. The CDR3 sequence is CASSQEAGLSDTEAFF. CDR3 in DNA: TGTGCCAGCAGCCAAGAAGCAGGGTTGAGTGACACTGAAGCTTTCTTT.

Of note for this clone: An end of the junction differs from the germline gene, which may be a read error. The chain links TRBV7-3 to TRBJ2-2; a possible D gene is TRBD1 (5 bases). Germline CDR1 reads SGHTA; CDR2 reads FQGTGA. The CDR3 sequence is 17 residues long. CDR3 region: CVSSLDEFRAWTGELFF. CDR3 DNA: TGTGTCAGCAGCTTAGATGAGTTCAGGGCGTGGACCGGGGAGCTGTTTTTT.

V usage is TRBV5-5 and J usage is TRBJ2-5; 7 bases agree with TRBD2. Per germline, CDR1 SGHKS and CDR2 YYEKEE (reference sequence). V lost 0 bases, J lost 3 bases, and 2 bases stayed unmatched. The CDR3 length is 14 residues. The CDR3 spells CASSLGTREETQYF. Here the CDR3 DNA reads TGTGCCAGCAGCTTGGGGACTAGAGAAGAGACCCAGTACTTC.

J is TRBJ2-1 and V is TRBV7-9; 11 nucleotides match TRBD2. The CDR3 runs to 17 residues. CDR1 and CDR2 (germline): SEHNR, FQNEAQ (reference sequence). V trimming: 5 bases; J trimming: 1 base; junction bases outside the gene matches: 7. The DNA for the CDR3 is TGTGCCAGCAGCCCGCGGACTAGCGGGTATTCCTACAATGAGCAGTTCTTC. Residues: CASSPRTSGYSYNEQFF.

The J gene is TRBJ2-2, the V gene TRBV11-3; possibly TRBD2 for D (5 bases). This CDR3 spans 16 amino acids. V was pared by 2 bases and J by 2 bases, with 12 bases between. Germline CDR1 reads SGHNT; CDR2 reads YENEEA. The CDR3 DNA follows: TGTGCCAGCAGCTTATATCCGGGATCCAACACCGGGGAGCTGTTTTTT. This translates into CASSLYPGSNTGELFF.

The chain has TRBV2 and TRBJ1-1; 7 nucleotides match TRBD1. With 7 bases clipped from V and 5 bases from J, the junction kept 4 bases outside the gene matches. Germline CDR1 reads SNHLY; CDR2 reads FYNNEI. This CDR3 is built from 12 residues. CDR3: CASNRQGTEAFF. DNA of the CDR3: TGTGCCAGCAATAGACAGGGAACTGAAGCTTTCTTT.

The J gene is TRBJ2-1, the V gene TRBV5-4, with D possibly TRBD1 on 6 matching bases. V was clipped by 8 bases and J by 2 bases, with 14 bases between them. CDR3 length: 14 residues. CDR1 is SGHNT and CDR2 is YYREEE in the germline V gene (reference sequence). CDR3 DNA sequence: TGTGCCAGTAAACCGGACAGAGCCTACAATGAGCAGTTCTTC. This codes for CASKPDRAYNEQFF. The whole variable domain, filled in from reference TRBV5-4 and TRBJ2-1, reads ETGVTQSPTHLIKTRGQQVTLRCSSQSGHNTVSWYQQALGQGPQFIFQYYREEENGRGNFPPRFSGLQFPNYSSELNVNALELDDSALYLCASKPDRAYNEQFFGPGTRLTVL.

This chain connects TRBV5-6 to TRBJ2-3; 15 nucleotides match TRBD2. Germline V lookup: CDR1 SGHDT, CDR2 YYEEEE. Unmatched junction bases numbered 5, after V lost 0 bases and J lost 6 bases. CDR3 length: 17 residues. In DNA, the CDR3 is TGTGCCAGCAGCTTGGAAGGACTAGCGGGAGGGTTGGATACGCAGTATTTT. Translated: CASSLEGLAGGLDTQYF. The entire variable domain, with the rest obtained from reference TRBV5-6 and TRBJ2-3, is as follows: DAGVTQSPTHLIKTRGQQVTLRCSPKSGHDTVSWYQQALGQGPQFIFQYYEEEERQRGNFPDRFSGHQFPNYSSELNVNALLLGDSALYLCASSLEGLAGGLDTQYFGPGTRLTVL.

The chain links TRBV7-3 to TRBJ2-6, with 7 nucleotides matching TRBD2. Trimming took 5 bases from V and 2 from J; bases not matched to a gene: 12. The CDR3 runs to 18 residues. In germline, CDR1 is SGHTA, CDR2 FQGTGA. The CDR3 DNA is TGTGCCAGCAGCGCCCCGGCTAGCGCGGGGGCTGGGGCCAACGTCCTGACTTTC. Its protein product is CASSAPASAGAGANVLTF.

This clone was counted a few times. The chain employs TRBV5-1 and TRBJ2-5, with D tentatively TRBD2 (6 bases). Germline V gene lookup returns CDR1 SGHRS and CDR2 YFSETQ. Trimming left V 5 bases short and J 5 bases short, with 10 bases between. This CDR3 is 12 amino acids long. CDR3 bases: TGCGCCAGCAGTGGGGAGGTCGAGACCCAGTACTTC. This translates into CASSGEVETQYF.

V usage is TRBV6-1 and J usage is TRBJ1-5; weak D call: TRBD1 (6 bases). This CDR3 region has 15 residues. Trimming took off 7 bases at V and 0 bases at J, with 13 bases between the two ends. Looked up from germline, CDR1 is MNHNS and CDR2 is SASEGT. The CDR3: CASTTGGHSNQPQHF. In DNA form, the CDR3 reads TGTGCCAGCACCACCGGGGGGCATAGCAATCAGCCCCAGCATTTT.

This chain joins TRBV28 and TRBJ2-6; TRBD1 aligns across 7 bases. The germline CDR1 and CDR2 sequences are MDHEN and SYDVKM. The CDR3 spans 16 residues. V lost 4 bases to trimming and J lost 2 bases; unmatched junction nucleotides: 5. CDR3 nucleotides: TGTGCCAGCAGTTCCCCCGACAGGGCTGGGGCCAACGTCCTGACTTTC. It codes for CASSSPDRAGANVLTF.

J is TRBJ1-5 and V is TRBV7-2, with 8 bases aligning to TRBD1. Germline-derived CDR1 and CDR2 are SGHTA and FQGNSA. The CDR3 contains 14 residues. Trimming at V came to 2 bases and at J to 6 bases, leaving 3 bases not matched to a gene. This CDR3 is CASSLQGAFQPQHF. The CDR3 bases are TGTGCCAGCAGCTTACAGGGGGCGTTTCAGCCCCAGCATTTT.

This clone was seen a few times. The rearrangement joins TRBV19 to TRBJ2-1, with TRBD2 matching over 7 bases. After removal of 5 bases from V and 8 bases from J, the junction contained 15 bases not matched to a gene. Germline-derived CDR1 and CDR2 are LNHDA and SQIVND (reference sequence). The CDR3 runs 16 residues. CDR3 loop: CASSATGDYQYYEQFF. DNA for the CDR3: TGTGCCAGTAGTGCCACCGGGGACTACCAATACTATGAGCAGTTCTTC.

V is TRBV5-1 and J is TRBJ1-2; D may be TRBD1 (5 bases). Germline V CDR1 and CDR2: SGHRS, YFSETQ. Trimming pared 2 bases from V and 5 bases from J, leaving 16 bases between. The CDR3 spans 15 residues. Here the CDR3 reads CASSFDLDTKYGYTF. In nucleotides, the CDR3 is TGCGCCAGCAGCTTCGATCTGGACACGAAGTATGGCTACACCTTC.

This chain connects TRBV13 to TRBJ2-1; 9 bases agree with TRBD2. Unmatched junction bases numbered 9, after V lost 0 bases and J lost 9 bases. Germline lookup yields CDR1 PRHDT and CDR2 FYEKMQ (reference sequence). The CDR3 contains 16 residues. CDR3: CASSLGTSGPRGEQFF. The CDR3 nucleotides are TGTGCCAGCAGCTTAGGGACTAGCGGTCCAAGGGGTGAGCAGTTCTTC.

The chain couples TRBV5-1 to TRBJ2-5; D may be TRBD2 (6 bases). V lost 0 bases, J lost 7 bases, and 16 bases lay in between. The CDR3 sequence is 15 residues long. The V gene's germline CDR1 is SGHRS and CDR2 YFSETQ. CDR3 sequence (DNA): TGCGCCAGCAGCTTGGCCGCGGGACGGCGTTCGACCCAGTACTTC. Translated: CASSLAAGRRSTQYF.

The V and J genes are TRBV5-8 and TRBJ2-7; 7 bases are a match to TRBD2. The CDR3 runs to 16 residues. Germline-derived CDR1 and CDR2 are SGHTS and YDEGEE. V lost 3 bases and J lost 0; bases outside the gene matches: 9. The CDR3 sequence: CASSSHLAGLSYEQYF. The CDR3 nucleotides read TGTGCCAGCAGCTCCCATTTAGCGGGCCTCTCCTACGAGCAGTACTTC.

A few counts support this clone. The V gene is TRBV11-3, the J gene TRBJ2-7; possible D gene TRBD2, 5 bases. Germline lookup yields CDR1 SGHNT and CDR2 YENEEA. This CDR3 spans 13 amino acids. Deletions cut 7 bases from V and 4 bases from J, with 14 bases between. The CDR3 DNA follows: TGTGCCAGCACCCCCGGGATGTCTTACGAGCAGTACTTC. It specifies CASTPGMSYEQYF.

The chain couples TRBV15 to TRBJ2-2; 11 positions match TRBD2. Germline V gene data show CDR1 as LNHNV and CDR2 as YYDKDF (reference sequence). CDR3 length: 15 amino acids. J was trimmed by 6 bases and V by 3 bases; bases with no gene match: 3. The CDR3 region has the DNA TGTGCCACCAGCAGGGGACTAGCGGCCGCCGGGGAGCTGTTTTTT. Translating gives CATSRGLAAAGELFF.

The rearrangement uses TRBV5-1 and TRBJ1-1, with D unresolved. This CDR3 contains 13 residues. Trimming removed 4 bases at V and 1 base at J, with 8 bases between. Germline CDR1 reads SGHRS; CDR2 reads YFSETQ. The CDR3 is CASSRGENTEAFF. The CDR3 nucleotides read TGCGCCAGCAGCCGAGGAGAGAACACTGAAGCTTTCTTT.

As DNA, the CDR3 is TGCAGCGTCGCAGGGTCGGCAGAGACCCAGTACTTC. Its translation: CSVAGSAETQYF. The J gene is TRBJ2-5, the V gene TRBV29-1; a weak D match, TRBD1 (5 bases). This CDR3 region has 12 residues. V was shortened by 6 bases and J by 4 bases, with 12 bases between the two germline ends. CDR1 is SQVTM, CDR2 ANQGSEA, per germline.

This chain uses TRBV15 with TRBJ1-1; D uncertain. Between the trimmed V and J ends, which lost 3 bases and 2 bases, there was a span of 4 bases. CDR1 is LNHNV, CDR2 YYDKDF, per germline (reference sequence). This CDR3 has 12 residues. CDR3 coding DNA: TGTGCCACCAGCAGGAGAAACACTGAAGCTTTCTTT. This codes for CATSRRNTEAFF. Using reference TRBV15 and TRBJ1-1 for the parts outside the CDR3, the full variable domain is DAMVIQNPRYQVTQFGKPVTLSCSQTLNHNVMYWYQQKSSQAPKLLFHYYDKDFNNEADTPDNFQSRRPNTSFCFLDIRSPGLGDTAMYLCATSRRNTEAFFGQGTRLTVV.

In its sample, this clone was seen a few times. V and J are TRBV27 and TRBJ2-2, with 11 bases fitting TRBD2. Germline V lookup: CDR1 MNHEY, CDR2 SMNVEV (reference sequence). The CDR3 runs 21 residues. Trimming removed 6 bases from V and 0 bases from J; junction bases left unmatched: 18. The CDR3 DNA sequence: TGTGCCAGCAGGACTCGTCCCTCTAGCGGGGGGACTCTCCCGAACACCGGGGAGCTGTTTTTT. It is translated as CASRTRPSSGGTLPNTGELFF.

This clone has only one observation. The chain has TRBV7-2 and TRBJ1-6; no firm D call. This CDR3 is 13 amino acids long. V was shortened by 7 bases and J by 9 bases, with 13 bases between the two germline ends. CDR1 and CDR2 from the germline V gene are SGHTA and FQGNSA. CDR3 amino acids: CASTAAWFSPLHF. In DNA, the CDR3 is TGTGCCAGCACCGCGGCGTGGTTTTCACCCCTCCACTTT.